This TCR beta chain was identified in a study of cytomegalovirus exposure and HLA in healthy donors (dated 2017 in TCRdb). For context, the study as a whole: An earlier analysis of more than 550 of the donors reported around 280 Gb of sequence data and 117 million unique TCR beta sequences obtained from some 170 million T cells. Around 320 gigabases of sequencing data and 78 million or so unique TCR sequences were included in an early release covering several hundred HLA-typed donors. Of the approximately 400 genotyped donors, approximately 80% fell in the genetic ancestry cluster associated with self-reported Caucasian donors. The aim of the study was to test whether cataloging public T cell receptors could identify signatures of past pathogen exposure. The T cell repertoires of 550 to 850 subjects were profiled by immunosequencing and related to cytomegalovirus serostatus. A separate validation cohort of roughly 130 different subjects was used in addition to the 666-subject first cohort. To predict cytomegalovirus infection status, the study combined high-throughput TCR immunosequencing, statistical association of individual TCRs with disease status, and machine learning. To study patterns of TCR occurrence, a later analysis re-analyzed previously published TCR beta repertoires from several hundred donors and added high-resolution HLA genotyping. The later analysis used no new phenotypic data to find candidate immune exposures, relying instead on TCR beta sequences and their occurrence across donors. To decide whether each TCR beta V gene segment behaved as functional or pseudogenic, an earlier analysis of over 500 of the donors relied on high-throughput TCR beta sequencing. Donor age, sex, ethnicity and CMV serostatus were compiled together with the repertoire data. In a later genetic analysis, genome-wide SNP genotypes for about 55% of the roughly 700 donors were used, and that subset was treated as a discovery cohort. All discovery cohort repertoires had been generated using a single sequencing platform. HLA typing covered class I and class II loci at four-digit resolution. Typing coverage differed by locus: A, B, C, DRB1 and DQB1 were typed in about 629-630 donors, DQA1 in roughly 500, DPA1 in 600 to 610, and DPB1 in 450 to 490. About 5 DR-DQ haplotypes were handled as single units for association and clustering, since linkage in the cohort was strong. Among some 400 genotyped donors of the cohort, an average of around 250,000 unique TCR beta nucleotide sequences was sequenced per donor, of which 15% to 20% were non-productive. Study-wide findings and limitations: Because HLA typing was unavailable for some donors at each locus, only the typed subset was used in association tests. In a later analysis, HLA-associated TCR beta chains were found to be more clonally expanded and to have lower generation probabilities than equally common non-associated chains. The authors suggested that the approach could potentially be extended to other disease states and immunological phenotypes. Presence/absence analyses assumed roughly uniform sequencing depth across donors, an assumption that may not hold. In a later analysis, most CMV-associated TCR beta chains were found to appear HLA-restricted, with HLA associations seemingly driven largely by CMV exposure. A total of 150 or so TCR beta chains were listed by the study as associated with cytomegalovirus. In both the original and validation cohorts, the classifier was reported to diagnose cytomegalovirus status with high specificity and sensitivity. Only TCR beta chains were sequenced in this cohort, and the absence of alpha or paired-chain data limited detectable features. At a false discovery rate of 0.05, a later analysis linked under 20,000 TCR beta sequences to specific HLA alleles. About 17 rarely observed V segments, including chromosome 9 orphons, were excluded from the earlier analysis of approximately 500 of the donors because counts were too low. According to a later analysis, parvovirus B19, influenza, CMV and Epstein-Barr virus appeared linked to several top co-occurrence clusters. In vitro tests confirmed that a few of the cytomegalovirus-associated TCR beta chains recognize cytomegalovirus antigens. V-gene and J-gene trimming of TCR beta chains was associated with a missense DCLRE1C variant in a later genetic analysis, and the association was replicated in an independent cohort. For the cohort, immune exposure information was limited to CMV serostatus. In a later genetic analysis, fewer N-insertions in productive TCRs were reported among donors in an Asian-associated ancestry cluster than the roughly 640-donor mean. Linkage disequilibrium might explain the correlated functional status among segregating V segments, but an unknown experimental factor could not be ruled out. When HLA alleles, especially DR and DQ, strongly co-occurred, TCR associations were difficult to assign to individual alleles. Most TCR sequences were seen in very few donors, while some public TCRs were found in many individuals. In a later analysis, the rate of TCR association differed among HLA loci, with DRB1 alleles having the most associated TCRs and HLA-C alleles having the fewest. In an earlier analysis of more than 450 of the donors, most TCR beta V segments were observed in productive rearrangements about 87% or about 30% of the time, broadly matching IMGT annotations. A cluster of highly shared sequence variants was judged likely to be a technical artifact of the sequencing pipeline. A further reported finding was that TCR beta sequences accurately predicted the HLA-A and HLA-B alleles for most subjects in the first cohort.

Receptors were amplified or captured by the immunoSEQ multiplex PCR assay. For the multiplex PCR, a mixture combining 60 forward primers for TCR Vbeta segments and 13 reverse primers for TCR Jbeta segments was used. A multiplex PCR assay on genomic DNA amplified the CDR3 region of rearranged TCR beta genes. Amplified TCR beta libraries were sequenced as 87-base-pair reads on the Illumina HiSeq System. The original pipeline was this. A later analysis tallied 75 million to 95 million unique TCR beta chains across the approximately 670 repertoires, and around 9.9 million of those chains were shared by two or more donors. To remove PCR and sequencing errors, raw reads were error-corrected and collapsed into unique sequences using a nearest-neighbor algorithm that merged closely related sequences. Alignment of CDR3 sequences to IMGT reference sequences was used to assign V, D and J gene segments. For a sequence to be retained, a match of at least six nucleotides was required to both a V gene segment and a J gene segment. A rearrangement was called productive if the CDR3 had no stop codons and remained in frame with V and J, and every other rearrangement was called non-productive. CDR3 was defined according to IMGT convention as the region running from the second conserved V-encoded cysteine to the conserved J-encoded phenylalanine. The earlier analysis of about 590 of the donors excluded sequences that lacked an unambiguous match to a single V gene segment. In an earlier analysis of several hundred of the donors, V segments were called functional above 56.7% productive rearrangements and were called segregating when the between-donor standard deviation exceeded 5%. A statistical classification framework was developed to diagnose cytomegalovirus status using the catalog of TCR beta chain sequences. A later analysis assigned V and J genes by comparing TCR nucleotide sequences with IMGT/GENE-DB human TR gene sequences. The TCRdist pipeline was used in a later analysis to assign CDR3 sequences and most-parsimonious VDJ recombination scenarios. In a later analysis, every TCR beta chain was defined by the combination of its CDR3 amino acid sequence and its V-gene family, and reads without a unique V-gene family were dropped. In a later analysis, nearly 600 highly shared, low-generation-probability nucleotide sequences were removed to address suspected cross-contamination and a sequencing artifact. In a later analysis, a clonal expansion index was calculated for each public chain from normalized within-repertoire ranks of inferred template counts. In a later analysis, generation probabilities were computed using a VDJ recombination model fitted to out-of-frame rearrangements, and the results were checked against IGoR. In a later analysis, hypergeometric tests were used to score TCR-TCR, TCR-HLA and TCR-CMV co-occurrence, with a repertoire-size bias correction applied to TCR pairs. In a later analysis, false discovery rates were estimated by permuting HLA or CMV assignments 20 times. In a later analysis, co-occurring TCRs were grouped with DBSCAN, and TCRdist sequence similarity was added when clustering was performed within HLA-allele-positive subsets. For co-occurrence clustering, repertoires with fewer than 30,000 or more than 120,000 public chains were excluded, along with about five repertoires with anomalous nucleotide sharing. As stored in TCRdb, this immuneACCESS dataset retains in-frame rearrangements with V and J assigned. A fraction of the clones does not appear; measured against another copy, unresolved V genes explain less than half of the discrepancy, and the remainder lacks a known reason. V, J and clone size are taken as reported in that table, and D and trimming were inferred from the DNA itself. In all, the sample holds roughly 150,000 clones, and approximately 80% of those were seen once. The top ten clones comprise about 5.2% of the sample.

The cohort consisted of hundreds of healthy bone marrow donors. Cohort members were all nominally healthy when sampled, although unrecorded immune exposures were likely present. The donor was CMV seropositive and belonged to the group of more than 250 seropositive cohort members. A peripheral blood sample was collected from each donor, and TCR beta sequencing was performed on peripheral blood mononuclear cells. The Qiagen DNeasy Blood Extraction Kit was used to extract genomic DNA from the blood cell samples. A note on this clone: The target of this receptor is not known. Within one base of it there is no much larger clone, and no base qualities were kept.

The sample comprised PBMCs. This sequence originates from a man aged 30 to 39 in good health and CMV-seropositive.

The DNA sequence is TGTGCCAGCTCACACGGGACTAGCGGAACCTACGAGCAGTACTTC. The resulting protein is CASSHGTSGTYEQYF. The V and J segments used are TRBV18 and TRBJ2-7; TRBD2 aligns with 11 central bases. V lost 4 bases and J lost 2 bases, and the count of bases not matched to a germline gene is 4. According to the germline V gene, CDR1 reads KGHSH and CDR2 reads LQKENI. From its cysteine to its phenylalanine, the CDR3 spans 15 amino acids. CDR3 DNA only is kept here, 45 bases in frame from base 1.